The 9 T cell receptor beta chains in this list originate from one sample, sequenced in a study of neurological immune-mediated disorders. Noted time point: longitudinal time-point 1 (baseline). In TCRdb, the 5' RACE reads were re-called with MiXCR into one record per CDR3 protein. The repertoire has around 76,000 distinct CDR3 sequences, about 10% of them found once; the top ten carry roughly a tenth. Source material: PBMCs. These receptors were obtained from a man aged 25-45 years in good health.

This clonotype has ten or more counts. The rearrangement joins TRBV27 to TRBJ2-7, with 10 bases matching TRBD1. The CDR3 covers 15 residues. V gave up 0 bases and J gave up 3 bases; unmatched junction bases: 2. In germline, CDR1 is MNHEY, CDR2 SMNVEV (reference sequence). In DNA form, the CDR3 reads TGTGCCAGCAGTTTATCGGGACAGGGGAACTACGAGCAGTACTTC. Translating gives CASSLSGQGNYEQYF.

The rearrangement links TRBV20-1 to TRBJ2-1; D is uncertain. Germline V gives CDR1 DFQATT, CDR2 SNEGSKA (reference sequence). This CDR3 contains 13 residues. V gave up 6 bases and J gave up 5 bases, with 14 bases separating them. The CDR3 DNA reads TGCAGTGCGAAAGCGCGACTTAACAATGAGCAGTTCTTC. It translates to CSAKARLNNEQFF.

The chain recombines TRBV29-1 with TRBJ1-3, with TRBD1 as a possible D gene (5 bases). CDR1 is SQVTM and CDR2 is ANQGSEA in the germline V gene. The CDR3 is made up of 15 amino acids. Trimming pared 6 bases from V and 3 bases from J, leaving 18 bases between. The CDR3: CSVAPGKGIGNTIYF. DNA of the CDR3: TGCAGCGTCGCCCCAGGGAAAGGAATTGGAAACACCATATATTTT. The full variable domain, with the rest looked up from reference TRBV29-1 and TRBJ1-3, is SAVISQKPSRDICQRGTSLTIQCQVDSQVTMMFWYRQQPGQSLTLIATANQGSEATYESGFVIDKFPISRPNLTFSTLTVSNMSPEDSSIYLCSVAPGKGIGNTIYFGEGSWLTVV.

This clonotype showed up many times. The V call is TRBV20-1, the J call TRBJ2-3, with 8 bases matching TRBD2. This CDR3 spans 18 amino acids. V was clipped by 6 bases and J by 4 bases; unmatched bases: 21. Germline V CDR1 and CDR2: DFQATT, SNEGSKA (reference sequence). CDR3 in amino acids: CSAVPGSGSYHGADTQYF. The DNA for the CDR3 is TGCAGTGCAGTTCCCGGGAGCGGGAGTTACCATGGGGCAGATACGCAGTATTTT.

This clonotype was counted ten times or more. The rearrangement uses TRBV6-6 and TRBJ2-3; tentative D call: TRBD2 (6 bases). The CDR3 covers 17 residues. Germline V lookup: CDR1 MNHNY, CDR2 SVGAGI (reference sequence). Trimming stripped 0 bases from V and 1 base from J, with 14 bases between. The CDR3 DNA follows: TGTGCCAGCAGTTACTCGATAGGGACTGGAGGCACAGATACGCAGTATTTT. Residues: CASSYSIGTGGTDTQYF.

This chain connects TRBV28 to TRBJ2-5; a possible D gene is TRBD2 (6 bases). Trimming took 6 bases from V and 1 from J, leaving 21 bases between them. CDR1 is MDHEN, CDR2 SYDVKM, per germline. The CDR3 is 17 amino acids. The CDR3 loop is CASSSGTRSPPQETQYF. CDR3 in DNA: TGTGCCAGCAGCTCCGGGACTCGATCACCCCCCCAAGAGACCCAGTACTTC.

This clonotype was counted many times. The chain has TRBV29-1 and TRBJ2-4; TRBD2 agrees at 15 bases. CDR1 is SQVTM, CDR2 ANQGSEA, per germline. V shed 4 bases, J shed 2 bases, and the junction held 6 bases outside the gene matches. This CDR3 contains 17 residues. The CDR3 protein is CSVGGLAGGLPKNIQYF. CDR3 in DNA: TGCAGCGTTGGGGGACTAGCGGGAGGTTTGCCCAAAAACATTCAGTACTTC.

This clonotype showed up many times. V is TRBV12-3 or TRBV12-4 and J is TRBJ1-2; TRBD1 matches at 9 bases. Trimming cost V 7 bases and J 8 bases; bases outside gene matches: 8. The length of the CDR3 is 13 residues. CDR3 sequence: CASIFTGGEGYTF. CDR3 nucleotide sequence: TGTGCCAGCATCTTTACAGGGGGCGAAGGCTACACCTTC.

The V call is TRBV29-1, the J call TRBJ1-1; D ambiguous. The CDR3 totals 13 residues. The germline gives CDR1 SQVTM, CDR2 ANQGSEA. V lost 8 bases, J lost 1 base, and 14 bases lay in between. CDR3 loop: CSTLERQNTEAFF. CDR3 coding DNA: TGCAGCACACTTGAACGACAGAACACTGAAGCTTTCTTT.